This T cell receptor (beta chain) was sequenced during a study of cytomegalovirus exposure and HLA in healthy donors. Details on this clone: Antigen specificity is unknown.

PCR was performed using 60 Vbeta and 13 Jbeta primers. Measured with immunoSEQ multiplex PCR; TCRdb has only the in-frame clones, and not every one. The data contain fewer than 250,000 clones, about 83% of them singletons. CDR3 length equals 14 residues. From germline, CDR1 is SEHNR and CDR2 FQNEAQ (reference sequence). Trimming at V came to 4 bases and at J to 5 bases, leaving 6 bases not matched to a gene. Study conclusions and caveats: A later analysis appeared to link common viral pathogens to several of the most significant clusters.

This chain uses TRBV7-9 with TRBJ2-5, with 8 bases identical to TRBD1. The receptor's source is a man aged 35 to 55 in good health and CMV-seropositive. What was sequenced was PBMCs. The CDR3 sequence: CASSSPTGVETQYF. The CDR3 DNA is TGTGCCAGCAGCTCCCCGACAGGGGTCGAGACCCAGTACTTC.